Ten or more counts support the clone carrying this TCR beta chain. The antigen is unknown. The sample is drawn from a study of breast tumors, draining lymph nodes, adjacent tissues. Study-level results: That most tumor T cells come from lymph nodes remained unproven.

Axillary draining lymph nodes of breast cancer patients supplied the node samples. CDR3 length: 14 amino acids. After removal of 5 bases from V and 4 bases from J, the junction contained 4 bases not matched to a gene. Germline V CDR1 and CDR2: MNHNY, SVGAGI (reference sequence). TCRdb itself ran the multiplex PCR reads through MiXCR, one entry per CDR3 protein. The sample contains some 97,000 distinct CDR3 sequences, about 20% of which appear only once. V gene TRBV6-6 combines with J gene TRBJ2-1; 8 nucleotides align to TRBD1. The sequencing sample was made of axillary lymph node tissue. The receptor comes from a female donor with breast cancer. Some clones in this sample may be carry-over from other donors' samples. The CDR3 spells CASSPRTGYNEQFF. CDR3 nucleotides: TGTGCCAGCAGTCCACGGACAGGGTACAATGAGCAGTTCTTC.